This T cell receptor beta chain derives from a study of cytomegalovirus exposure and HLA in healthy donors. The PCR ran on 60 Vbeta and 13 Jbeta primers. Assay: immunoSEQ multiplex PCR; the TCRdb copy retains only in-frame clones and omits some. In the table there are roughly 140,000 clones, over 8% of which are singletons. Input material: PBMCs. The receptor comes from a male donor in good health and CMV-seronegative.

This CDR3 is CASSAGLSRGTEAFF. The CDR3 DNA follows: TGTGCCAGCAGCGCCGGACTCTCCAGGGGCACTGAAGCTTTCTTT. The rearrangement links TRBV5-4 to TRBJ1-1; D is perhaps TRBD1 (6 bases). Germline CDR1 is SGHNT and CDR2 is YYREEE (reference sequence). The ends were cut back, 4 bases at V and 4 bases at J, with 17 bases in the middle. CDR3 length: 15 residues.